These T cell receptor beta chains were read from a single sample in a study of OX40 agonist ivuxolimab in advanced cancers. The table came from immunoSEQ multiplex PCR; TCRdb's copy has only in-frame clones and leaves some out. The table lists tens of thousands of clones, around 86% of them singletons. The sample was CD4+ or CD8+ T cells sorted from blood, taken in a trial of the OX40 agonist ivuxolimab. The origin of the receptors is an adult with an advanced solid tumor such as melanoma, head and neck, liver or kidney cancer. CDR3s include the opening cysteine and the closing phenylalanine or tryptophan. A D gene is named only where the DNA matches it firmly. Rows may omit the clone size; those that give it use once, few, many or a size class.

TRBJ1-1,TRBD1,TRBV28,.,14,CASSSGQGEGEAFF,TGTGCCAGCAGCTCCGGTCAGGGGGAAGGTGAAGCTTTCTTT
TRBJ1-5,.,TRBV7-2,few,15,CASSLYGQNNQPQHF,TGTGCCAGCAGCTTATACGGACAGAACAATCAGCCCCAGCATTTT
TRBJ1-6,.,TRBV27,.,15,CASGGGRSYNSPLHF,TGTGCCAGCGGAGGGGGGCGATCCTATAATTCACCCCTCCACTTT
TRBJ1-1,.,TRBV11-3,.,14,CASSLEVGDTEAFF,TGTGCCAGCAGCTTAGAGGTGGGGGACACGGAAGCTTTCTTT
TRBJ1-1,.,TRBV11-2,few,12,CASSSPRHPAFF,TGTGCCAGCAGCTCGCCCAGACACCCTGCTTTCTTT
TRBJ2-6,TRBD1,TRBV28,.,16,CASITQGAVGANVLTF,TGTGCCAGCATTACACAGGGGGCTGTAGGGGCCAACGTCCTGACTTTC
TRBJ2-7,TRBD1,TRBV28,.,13,CASTDRVAYEQYF,TGTGCCAGCACGGACAGGGTCGCGTACGAGCAGTACTTC
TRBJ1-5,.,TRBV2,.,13,CASTGQHNQPQHF,TGTGCCAGCACTGGACAGCACAATCAGCCCCAGCATTTT
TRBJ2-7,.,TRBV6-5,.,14,CASLGKGESYEQYF,TGTGCCAGCCTGGGGAAGGGGGAATCCTACGAGCAGTACTTC
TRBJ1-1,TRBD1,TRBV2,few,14,CASSGQGLGTEAFF,TGTGCCAGCAGTGGACAGGGGTTGGGAACTGAAGCTTTCTTT
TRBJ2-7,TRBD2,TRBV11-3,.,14,CASSPGLALYEQYF,TGTGCCAGCAGCCCGGGACTAGCCCTCTACGAGCAGTACTTC
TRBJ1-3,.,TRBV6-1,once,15,CASSEGGFSGNTIYF,TGTGCCAGCAGTGAAGGGGGCTTCTCTGGAAACACCATATATTTT
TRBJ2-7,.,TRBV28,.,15,CASSPRVGFSYEQYF,TGTGCCAGCAGTCCCCGGGTAGGCTTTTCCTACGAGCAGTACTTC
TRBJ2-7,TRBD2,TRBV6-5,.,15,CASTPYAGGAYEQYF,TGTGCCAGCACCCCGTACGCGGGGGGGGCCTACGAGCAGTACTTC
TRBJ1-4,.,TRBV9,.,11,CASGQNEKLFF,TGTGCCAGCGGGCAGAATGAAAAACTGTTTTTT
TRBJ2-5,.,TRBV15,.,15,CATSRAGQRQETQYF,TGTGCCACCAGCAGAGCAGGACAGCGCCAAGAGACCCAGTACTTC
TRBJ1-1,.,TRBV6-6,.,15,CASSYILRQDTEAFF,TGTGCCAGCAGTTATATTTTGAGACAAGACACTGAAGCTTTCTTT
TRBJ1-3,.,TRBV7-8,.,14,CASSLGTAVGTIYF,TGTGCCAGCAGCTTAGGGACAGCCGTCGGCACCATATATTTT
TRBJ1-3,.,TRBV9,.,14,CASSVTSGGNTIYF,TGTGCCAGCAGCGTAACCTCGGGTGGAAACACCATATATTTT
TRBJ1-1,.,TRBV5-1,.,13,CASSLTVNTEAFF,TGCGCCAGCAGCCTTACGGTGAACACTGAAGCTTTCTTT
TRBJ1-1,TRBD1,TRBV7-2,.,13,CASSRDRNTEAFF,TGTGCCAGCAGCCGGGACAGGAACACTGAAGCTTTCTTT
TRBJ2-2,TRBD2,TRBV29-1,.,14,CSVEGLARTGELFF,TGCAGCGTTGAAGGACTAGCGAGGACCGGGGAGCTGTTTTTT
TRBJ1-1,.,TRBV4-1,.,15,CASSQEAQVYAEAFF,TGCGCCAGCAGCCAAGAGGCACAGGTATATGCTGAAGCTTTCTTT
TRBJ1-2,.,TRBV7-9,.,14,CASSLGEGSYGYTF,TGTGCCAGCAGCTTAGGAGAGGGAAGCTATGGCTACACCTTC
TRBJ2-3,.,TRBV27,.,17,CASSLEGSFGGTDTQYF,TGTGCCAGCAGTCTGGAAGGAAGCTTCGGTGGCACAGATACGCAGTATTTT
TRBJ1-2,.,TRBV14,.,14,CASSQLTVLSGYTF,TGTGCCAGCAGCCAATTGACGGTTCTTAGTGGCTACACCTTC
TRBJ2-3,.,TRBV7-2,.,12,CASSPYTDTQYF,TGTGCCAGCAGCCCCTACACAGATACGCAGTATTTT
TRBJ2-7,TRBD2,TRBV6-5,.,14,CASSLGTSGAEQYF,TGTGCCAGCAGCCTGGGGACTAGCGGGGCCGAGCAGTACTTC
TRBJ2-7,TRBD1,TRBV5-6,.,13,CASSWTGDYEQYF,TGTGCCAGCAGCTGGACAGGGGACTACGAGCAGTACTTC
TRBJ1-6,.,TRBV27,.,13,CASAREQGTPLHF,TGTGCCAGCGCCCGGGAGCAAGGGACACCCCTCCACTTT
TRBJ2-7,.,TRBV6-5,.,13,CASKSPWAGGEYF,TGTGCCAGCAAATCTCCGTGGGCTGGTGGGGAGTACTTC
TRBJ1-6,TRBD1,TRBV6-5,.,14,CASRGDRGNSPLHF,TGTGCCAGCAGGGGGGACAGGGGCAATTCACCCCTCCACTTT
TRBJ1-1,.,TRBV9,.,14,CASRRGTVNGEAFF,TGTGCCAGCAGACGAGGGACGGTGAATGGGGAAGCTTTCTTT
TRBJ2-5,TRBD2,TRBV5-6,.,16,CASSWELAGDQETQYF,TGTGCCAGCAGCTGGGAACTAGCGGGGGATCAAGAGACCCAGTACTTC
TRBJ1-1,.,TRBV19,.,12,CASSISWLPAFF,TGTGCCAGTAGTATTTCTTGGCTCCCAGCTTTCTTT
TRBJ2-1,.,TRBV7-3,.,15,CASSLTTRSYNEQFF,TGTGCCAGCAGCTTAACCACTAGGTCCTACAATGAGCAGTTCTTC
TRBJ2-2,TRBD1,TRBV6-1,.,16,CASSKGTGTNTGELFF,TGTGCCAGCAGTAAAGGGACAGGAACGAACACCGGGGAGCTGTTTTTT
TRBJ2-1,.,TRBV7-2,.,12,CASSQWVNEQFF,TGTGCCAGCAGCCAGTGGGTCAATGAGCAGTTCTTC
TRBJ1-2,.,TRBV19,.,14,CASSIEAGRGGYTF,TGTGCCAGTAGTATAGAGGCGGGAAGAGGTGGCTACACCTTC
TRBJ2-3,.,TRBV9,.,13,CASNSGSTDTQYF,TGTGCCAGCAACAGCGGATCCACAGATACGCAGTATTTT
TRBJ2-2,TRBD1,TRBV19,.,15,CASSRDREGTGELFF,TGTGCCAGTAGTAGGGACAGGGAGGGCACCGGGGAGCTGTTTTTT
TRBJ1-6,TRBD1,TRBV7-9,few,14,CASSRDSGNSPLHF,TGTGCCAGCAGCCGGGACAGTGGGAATTCACCCCTCCACTTT
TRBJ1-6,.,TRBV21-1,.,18,CASSKASGGVSYNSPLHF,TGTGCCAGCAGCAAAGCGAGCGGGGGAGTCTCCTATAATTCACCCCTCCACTTT
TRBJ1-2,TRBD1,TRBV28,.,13,CASSPTGGNGYTF,TGTGCCAGCAGCCCTACAGGGGGCAATGGCTACACCTTC
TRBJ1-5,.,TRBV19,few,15,CASSTNGRLNQPQHF,TGTGCCAGTAGTACTAACGGACGGCTCAATCAGCCCCAGCATTTT
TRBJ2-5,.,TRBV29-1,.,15,CSAISHWGVAETQYF,TGCAGCGCCATCTCACACTGGGGGGTGGCAGAGACCCAGTACTTC
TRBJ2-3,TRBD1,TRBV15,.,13,CAAGQGEKDTQYF,TGTGCCGCTGGACAGGGAGAAAAAGATACGCAGTATTTT
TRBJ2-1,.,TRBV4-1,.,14,CASSMQTSYNEQFF,TGCGCCAGCAGCATGCAGACCTCCTACAATGAGCAGTTCTTC